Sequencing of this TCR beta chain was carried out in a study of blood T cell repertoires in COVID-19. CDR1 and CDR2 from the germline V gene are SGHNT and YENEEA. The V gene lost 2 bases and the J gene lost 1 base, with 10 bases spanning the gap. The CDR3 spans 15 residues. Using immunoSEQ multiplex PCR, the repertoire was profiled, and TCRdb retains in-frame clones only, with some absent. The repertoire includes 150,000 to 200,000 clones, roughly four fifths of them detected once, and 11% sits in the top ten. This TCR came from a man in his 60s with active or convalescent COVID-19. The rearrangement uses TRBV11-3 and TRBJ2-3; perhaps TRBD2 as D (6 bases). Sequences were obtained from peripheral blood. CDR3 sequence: CASSLLGGGTDTQYF. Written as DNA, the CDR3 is TGTGCCAGCAGCTTATTGGGCGGGGGCACAGATACGCAGTATTTT.